This T cell receptor beta chain is drawn from a study of cytomegalovirus exposure and HLA in healthy donors. Details on this clone: Antigen unknown. This sample includes further DNA sequences coding for the same CDR3.

The PCR had 60 Vbeta and 13 Jbeta primers. Method: immunoSEQ multiplex PCR; TCRdb's copy keeps in-frame clones and lacks some. The ten top clones account for around 13%, within a sample of about 77,000 clones. Study-wide results and limits: Approximately 18,000 TCR beta sequences were associated with HLA alleles at 0.05 false discovery rate in a later analysis.

The sequence came from a man aged 50 to 59 in good health and CMV-seropositive. The sequenced sample was PBMCs.

The DNA for the CDR3 is TGTGCCAGCAGTTACAAAGGGACAGGGGTAGGAAACACCATATATTTT. Residues: CASSYKGTGVGNTIYF. The chain has TRBV6-5 and TRBJ1-3, with 10 bases lining up with TRBD1. The CDR3 is made up of 16 amino acids. CDR1 and CDR2 (germline): MNHEY, SVGAGI. The trim removed 2 bases at V and 4 bases at J, leaving 5 bases unmatched.